This TCR beta chain was sequenced for a study of blood T cell repertoires in COVID-19 (dated by TCRdb to 2018 to 2021). With regard to the full study: The collaborator samples originated in the United States, Italy and Spain and spanned the acute and convalescent phases of COVID-19. The repertoires were made available in a free public database intended to serve as a resource for research on the immune response to SARS-CoV-2. The material from the prospective study consisted of cDNA or gDNA derived from T cells, B-cell-depleted T cells, or PBMCs. The dataset comprised deeply sampled blood TCRbeta repertoires from subjects exposed to, actively infected with, or recovered from COVID-19. Samples came from the ongoing ImmuneRACE study (first 160 participants) plus 1,254 subjects from 6 global collaborators. Sample metadata almost always included a de-identified subject ID, COVID-19 status, age in years and sex. Where available, HLA class I and class II types were taken from metadata supplied by the sample provider and were not determined by assay-based typing.

Details on this clone: Its target antigen remains unknown. The record has no base qualities; no much larger clone is one base away.

Whole blood was collected in K2EDTA tubes by collaborating institutions according to the institutions' own protocols. For TCRbeta analysis, collaborator samples were shipped as frozen whole blood, as isolated PBMCs, or as DNA extracted from either sample type. Summary of the overall study and its limitations: The amount of clinical and demographic metadata varied by source and participant and was provided uncurated.

TCRbeta CDR3 regions were amplified from genomic DNA by means of the immunoSEQ Assay, a bias-controlled multiplex PCR. The study's processing was this. The number of nucleated cells in each sample was estimated from the amplification of reference gene primers within the assay. Sequence reads were collapsed and filtered to measure the absolute abundance of every unique TCRbeta CDR3 rearrangement. For each sample, productive Simpson clonality was calculated as the square root of Simpson's diversity index over productive rearrangements. TCRdb obtained this table from immuneACCESS and retained in-frame rearrangements with V and J assigned. These tables miss some clones; where compared with another copy, unresolved V genes account for less than half of the shortfall, and the remainder is unexplained. D and trimming come from the DNA, and the V and J calls and clone size come from that table. This sample is represented by 150,000 to 200,000 clones; roughly 90% of them were singletons. The ten most abundant clones make up 0.65% to 0.95% of the sample.

V loses 0 bases at its end and J loses 9 bases; junction bases beyond the gene matches: 8. From cysteine to phenylalanine, the CDR3 is 16 amino acids long. Only the CDR3 DNA stays, 48 bases, in frame from base 1. Reading the germline V gene gives CDR1 MNHEY and CDR2 SVGEGT. The sequenced sample was peripheral blood. Recombination connected TRBV6-2 or TRBV6-3 to TRBJ2-1; TRBD1 lines up with 10 middle nucleotides. The receptor was isolated from an older woman with acute or convalescent COVID-19. Here is the DNA: TGTGCCAGCAGTTACTCAGGAGACAGGGGGCACGGTGAGCAGTTCTTC. This gives the protein CASSYSGDRGHGEQFF.